This entry lists 15 T cell receptor beta chains sequenced from one sample in a study of T cells in Graves' hyperthyroidism and ophthalmopathy. Amplified regions were TCR beta CDR3 sequences from RNA transcripts. When the TCR CDR3 underwent first-round RT-PCR, the HTBI primer set was used. TCRdb re-derived calls from the multiplex PCR reads in MiXCR, one entry per CDR3 protein. The table includes approximately 400,000 distinct CDR3 sequences, around 14% detected once. Sequencing was performed on blood. The receptors stem from a woman aged 60-75 years with Graves' hyperthyroidism.

This clonotype was recorded at least ten times. This chain's CDR3 is CASSIGQGAYTQYF. CDR3 sequence (DNA): TGTGCCAGTAGTATAGGACAGGGGGCGTATACGCAGTATTTT. The chain employs TRBV19 and TRBJ2-3; 10 bases map to TRBD1. Germline V gives CDR1 LNHDA, CDR2 SQIVND (reference sequence). V trimming: 1 base; J trimming: 7 bases; junction bases outside the gene matches: 2. This CDR3 spans 14 amino acids.

This clonotype appeared a few times. This chain links TRBV12-5 with TRBJ2-1; no clear D gene. The CDR3 extends over 17 amino acids. Per germline, CDR1 LGHNT and CDR2 FRNRAP. Between the trimmed V and J ends, which lost 0 bases and 2 bases, there was a span of 14 bases. CDR3 in amino acids: CASGLVLVGGTYNEQFF. Here the CDR3 DNA reads TGTGCTAGTGGTTTGGTCCTCGTTGGCGGAACCTACAATGAGCAGTTCTTC.

J is TRBJ2-1 and V is TRBV2; 13 nucleotides agree with TRBD2. Trimming took 6 bases from V and 7 from J; bases not matched to a gene: 9. CDR1 is SNHLY and CDR2 is FYNNEI in the germline V gene. The CDR3 runs 16 residues. CDR3 protein: CASRAVPGLAGNEQFF. The CDR3 DNA reads TGTGCCAGCAGGGCCGTCCCGGGACTAGCGGGAAATGAGCAGTTCTTC.

The table lists this clonotype with many counts. The chain recombines TRBV20-1 with TRBJ2-1; TRBD2 matches at 9 bases. V gave up 3 bases and J gave up 4 bases; unmatched junction bases: 7. Germline V gives CDR1 DFQATT, CDR2 SNEGSKA (reference sequence). This CDR3 contains 15 residues. The CDR3 DNA is TGCAGTGCTAGTGTAGCGGGAGTAGCTTACAATGAGCAGTTCTTC. Translating gives CSASVAGVAYNEQFF.

The sample holds many counts of this clonotype. This chain joins TRBV20-1 and TRBJ2-3; 7 bases are a match to TRBD2. This CDR3 region has 12 residues. V shed 6 bases and J 4 bases; nucleotides not matched to a gene: 4. Germline values: CDR1 DFQATT, CDR2 SNEGSKA (reference sequence). The CDR3 nucleotides read TGCAGTGCCTTGCGGGGGTCAGATACGCAGTATTTT. It specifies CSALRGSDTQYF.

The gene calls are TRBV10-1 and TRBJ2-5; a weak D match, TRBD2 (6 bases). The V and J ends lost 10 bases and 4 bases respectively, with 16 bases between them. This CDR3 is built from 13 residues. Germline CDR1 is WNHNN and CDR2 is SYGVQD (reference sequence). CDR3 bases: TGCGCCACATCGGGAGAACTTGGAGAGACCCAGTACTTC. It specifies CATSGELGETQYF.

V is TRBV5-1 and J is TRBJ1-1; 11 nucleotides line up with TRBD1. Per germline, CDR1 SGHRS and CDR2 YFSETQ. The V segment lost 3 bases and the J segment 6 bases; nucleotides outside the gene matches: 4. The CDR3 has 14 amino acids. CDR3 in amino acids: CASSSTGQGAEAFF. In DNA form, the CDR3 reads TGCGCCAGCAGCTCGACGGGACAGGGGGCTGAAGCTTTCTTT. Variable domain in full (rest from reference TRBV5-1 and TRBJ1-1): KAGVTQTPRYLIKTRGQQVTLSCSPISGHRSVSWYQQTPGQGLQFLFEYFSETQRNKGNFPGRFSGRQFSNSRSEMNVSTLELGDSALYLCASSSTGQGAEAFFGQGTRLTVV.

The chain combines TRBV28 with TRBJ2-7; a weak D match, TRBD2 (5 bases). This CDR3 contains 14 residues. Germline V gene lookup returns CDR1 MDHEN and CDR2 SYDVKM. The ends were cut back, 4 bases at V and 0 bases at J, with 10 bases in the middle. The CDR3: CASSSGVSSYEQYF. The CDR3 DNA follows: TGTGCCAGCAGTTCCGGGGTGTCCTCCTACGAGCAGTACTTC. The full variable domain, rest sourced from reference TRBV28 and TRBJ2-7, is DVKVTQSSRYLVKRTGEKVFLECVQDMDHENMFWYRQDPGLGLRLIYFSYDVKMKEKGDIPEGYSVSREKKERFSLILESASTNQTSMYLCASSSGVSSYEQYFGPGTRLTVT.

The chain combines TRBV28 with TRBJ1-4; D is ambiguous. Trimming left V 7 bases short and J 0 bases short, with 12 bases between. Germline V CDR1 and CDR2: MDHEN, SYDVKM. The length of the CDR3 is 15 residues. This CDR3 reads CASTDSRTTNEKLFF. The DNA for the CDR3 is TGTGCCAGCACGGACTCCAGAACAACTAATGAAAAACTGTTTTTT.

This clonotype was recorded many times. The chain joins TRBV5-1 to TRBJ1-1; no clear D. CDR1 SGHRS and CDR2 YFSETQ come from the germline V gene. The germline V and J ends were trimmed by 0 bases and 11 bases, with 11 bases remaining between them. The CDR3 is made up of 12 amino acids. CDR3 protein: CASSLEGTHAFF. The DNA for the CDR3 is TGCGCCAGCAGCTTGGAAGGAACCCACGCTTTCTTT.

This chain links TRBV5-8 with TRBJ1-1; maybe TRBD1 (5 bases). CDR1 is SGHTS, CDR2 YDEGEE, per germline. With 0 bases removed from V and 6 bases from J, the gap between germline ends came to 9 bases. The CDR3 has 13 amino acids. The CDR3 reads CASSLGGPPEAFF. Here the CDR3 DNA reads TGTGCCAGCAGCTTGGGGGGCCCCCCTGAAGCTTTCTTT.

This clonotype occurred many times. Sequence at one end of the junction differs from germline and may be a read error. This chain uses TRBV7-7 with TRBJ2-5; TRBD1 is a possible D gene (5 bases). Per the germline V gene, CDR1 is SSHAT and CDR2 is FNYEAQ (reference sequence). This CDR3 region has 14 residues. CDR3 in amino acids: CASSLAGLGETQYF. CDR3 nucleotides: TGTGCTAGCAGCTTAGCAGGGCTAGGAGAGACCCAGTACTTC.

This clonotype was detected only a few times. This clone may be a read error of a much larger clone one base away. J is TRBJ2-3 and V is TRBV9, with 10 bases fitting TRBD2. Germline V gene data show CDR1 as SGDLS and CDR2 as YYNGEE. This CDR3 is 17 amino acids long. The CDR3 bases are TGTGCCTGCAGCGTAGACGCTAGCGGGAGTTATGGGGATACGCAGTATTTT. Translated: CACSVDASGSYGDTQYF.

This clonotype came up a few times. CDR3 region: CASSLLEAGGRHTQYF. CDR3 in DNA: TGCGCCAGCAGCTTGTTAGAGGCAGGGGGCCGGCATACGCAGTATTTT. The chain links TRBV5-1 to TRBJ2-3; 8 nucleotides line up with TRBD1. Germline loops: CDR1 SGHRS, CDR2 YFSETQ. The CDR3 runs to 16 residues. V shed 1 base, J shed 7 bases, and the junction held 11 bases outside the gene matches.

The chain links TRBV7-9 to TRBJ2-1; possibly TRBD1 for D (5 bases). Germline V lookup: CDR1 SEHNR, CDR2 FQNEAQ (reference sequence). Trimming cost V 3 bases and J 4 bases, with 7 bases left between them. The CDR3 is 13 residues long. For the CDR3, the DNA is TGTGCCAGCAGCTTTAGACAGTACAATGAGCAGTTCTTC. Amino acids: CASSFRQYNEQFF.